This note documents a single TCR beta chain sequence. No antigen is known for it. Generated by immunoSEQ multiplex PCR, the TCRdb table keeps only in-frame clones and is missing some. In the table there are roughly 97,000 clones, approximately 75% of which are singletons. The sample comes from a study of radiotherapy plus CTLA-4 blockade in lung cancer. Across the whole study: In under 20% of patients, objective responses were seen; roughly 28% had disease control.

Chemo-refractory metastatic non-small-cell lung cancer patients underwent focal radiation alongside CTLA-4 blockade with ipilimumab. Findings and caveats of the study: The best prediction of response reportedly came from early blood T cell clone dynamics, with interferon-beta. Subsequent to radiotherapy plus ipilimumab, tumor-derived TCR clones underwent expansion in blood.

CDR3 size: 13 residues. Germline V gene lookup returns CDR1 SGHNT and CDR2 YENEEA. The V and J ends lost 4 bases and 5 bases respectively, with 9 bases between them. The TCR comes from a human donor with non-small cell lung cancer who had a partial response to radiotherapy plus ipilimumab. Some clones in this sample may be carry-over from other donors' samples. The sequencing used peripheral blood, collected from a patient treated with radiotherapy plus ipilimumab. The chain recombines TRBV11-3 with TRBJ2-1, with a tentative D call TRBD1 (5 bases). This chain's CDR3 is CASSSGQNNEQFF. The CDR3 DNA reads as TGTGCCAGCAGCTCCGGACAAAACAATGAGCAGTTCTTC. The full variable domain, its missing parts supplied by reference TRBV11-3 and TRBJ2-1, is EAGVVQSPRYKIIEKKQPVAFWCNPISGHNTLYWYLQNLGQGPELLIRYENEEAVDDSQLPKDRFSAERLKGVDSTLKIQPAELGDSAVYLCASSSGQNNEQFFGPGTRLTVL.